Shown below are 21 T cell receptor beta chains from a single sample sequenced in a study of blood T cell repertoires in COVID-19. Clones were read by immunoSEQ multiplex PCR, and TCRdb kept only the in-frame ones, dropping some. Of roughly 190,000 clones listed, approximately 90% were seen once; the top ten hold roughly 4.7%. Sequencing used peripheral blood. All receptors derive from a human donor in a cohort sampled during active COVID-19.

The CDR3 here is CASSLGGGGNTEAFF. The CDR3 nucleotides read TGTGCCAGCAGCTTGGGGGGGGGTGGTAACACTGAAGCTTTCTTT. The chain combines TRBV5-4 with TRBJ1-1; perhaps TRBD1 as D (5 bases). The V gene's germline CDR1 is SGHNT and CDR2 YYREEE (reference sequence). Trimming pared 0 bases from V and 2 bases from J, leaving 11 bases between. The length of the CDR3 is 15 residues.

V is TRBV6-5 and J is TRBJ2-7, with 10 bases fitting TRBD1. Germline V lookup: CDR1 MNHEY, CDR2 SVGAGI. This CDR3 has 14 residues. J was trimmed by 4 bases and V by 7 bases; bases with no gene match: 7. CDR3 in amino acids: CASIPTGGPYEQYF. In DNA form, the CDR3 reads TGTGCCAGCATTCCGACAGGGGGCCCTTACGAGCAGTACTTC.

V usage is TRBV19 and J usage is TRBJ2-2; a weak D match, TRBD1 (6 bases). Trimming shortened V by 5 bases and J by 0 bases, and 13 bases separated the two germline ends. From germline, CDR1 is LNHDA and CDR2 SQIVND (reference sequence). This CDR3 has 16 residues. The CDR3 DNA reads as TGTGCCAGTAGTGCGACAGGAGTCGCGAACACCGGGGAGCTGTTTTTT. Translating it yields CASSATGVANTGELFF.

The J gene is TRBJ2-7, the V gene TRBV28; D remains unclear. The CDR3 covers 11 residues. The germline V gene encodes CDR1 MDHEN and CDR2 SYDVKM. Trimming shortened V by 7 bases and J by 1 base, and 5 bases separated the two germline ends. CDR3 in amino acids: CASMESYEQYF. CDR3 nucleotide sequence: TGTGCCAGCATGGAGTCCTACGAGCAGTACTTC.

The gene calls are TRBV3-1 (or the pseudogene TRBV3-2) and TRBJ1-2; possibly TRBD1 for D (5 bases). Germline assignment: CDR1 LGHDT and CDR2 YNNKEL (reference sequence). The length of the CDR3 is 14 residues. Trimming shortened V by 4 bases and J by 2 bases, and 11 bases separated the two germline ends. This CDR3 is CASSPRQRNYGYTF. DNA of the CDR3: TGTGCCAGCAGCCCCCGACAGAGAAACTATGGCTACACCTTC.

For the CDR3, the DNA is TGTGCCAGCAAAGGAGGGAGTCGCAATGAGCAGTTCTTC. Translation: CASKGGSRNEQFF. The V call is TRBV27, the J call TRBJ2-1; a possible D gene is TRBD2 (6 bases). CDR1 MNHEY and CDR2 SMNVEV come from the germline V gene (reference sequence). V lost 7 bases and J 6 bases, leaving 13 bases between the germline ends. The CDR3 totals 13 residues.

The rearrangement uses TRBV5-6 and TRBJ1-2; unclear D gene. The V gene lost 0 bases and the J gene lost 0 bases, with 6 bases spanning the gap. The CDR3 covers 14 residues. Germline lookup yields CDR1 SGHDT and CDR2 YYEEEE. Written as DNA, the CDR3 is TGTGCCAGCAGCTTGGGGCCTCCTAACTATGGCTACACCTTC. It encodes CASSLGPPNYGYTF.

V and J are TRBV18 and TRBJ2-7; 7 bases align to TRBD2. The germline V gene encodes CDR1 KGHSH and CDR2 LQKENI. The CDR3 extends over 14 amino acids. V shed 1 base and J 3 bases; nucleotides not matched to a gene: 3. CDR3 sequence reads: CASSPLSGDYEQYF. The CDR3 region has the DNA TGTGCCAGCTCACCACTGAGCGGGGACTACGAGCAGTACTTC.

This chain joins TRBV7-8 and TRBJ2-1, with 8 nucleotides matching TRBD1. V was pared by 5 bases and J by 6 bases, with 6 bases of the junction left unmatched. Per germline, CDR1 SGHVS and CDR2 FQNEAQ. This CDR3 contains 14 residues. In nucleotides, the CDR3 is TGTGCCAGCAGCCAATCCGGGACAGGCAATGAGCAGTTCTTC. Its translation is CASSQSGTGNEQFF.

This rearrangement joins TRBV10-3 to TRBJ1-1; 7 bases line up with TRBD1. The CDR3 is 13 amino acids. CDR1 ENHRY and CDR2 SYGVKD come from the germline V gene. V lost 6 bases to trimming and J lost 6 bases; unmatched junction nucleotides: 7. CDR3 in DNA: TGTGCCATCAGCCGGGAGGGGGCGGCTGAAGCTTTCTTT. Protein: CAISREGAAEAFF.

The chain recombines TRBV19 with TRBJ2-2, with D possibly matching TRBD2 (5 bases). This CDR3 spans 15 amino acids. V was shortened by 7 bases and J by 6 bases, with 18 bases between the two germline ends. CDR1 is LNHDA and CDR2 is SQIVND in the germline V gene (reference sequence). Here the CDR3 DNA reads TGTGCCAGTACCTTTGGCCTAGCTTTGGCCGGGGAGCTGTTTTTT. Its protein is CASTFGLALAGELFF.

This clone was seen a single time. The rearrangement links TRBV5-1 to TRBJ2-1; 9 bases agree with TRBD2. V shed 3 bases, J shed 0 bases, and the junction held 1 base outside the gene matches. The CDR3 has 15 amino acids. CDR1 is SGHRS and CDR2 is YFSETQ in the germline V gene. The CDR3 DNA follows: TGCGCCAGCAGCTCGACTAGCGGCTCCTACAATGAGCAGTTCTTC. Translation: CASSSTSGSYNEQFF.

V usage is TRBV3-1 (or the pseudogene TRBV3-2) and J usage is TRBJ1-1, with TRBD1 matching over 7 bases. Germline V gene lookup returns CDR1 LGHDT and CDR2 YNNKEL (reference sequence). The CDR3 has 14 residues. Losses at the gene ends were 6 bases for V and 7 bases for J; bases not matched to a gene: 11. The CDR3 reads CASRNKGARNEAFF. As DNA, the CDR3 is TGTGCCAGCAGAAACAAGGGGGCGCGAAATGAAGCTTTCTTT.

The chain employs TRBV5-1 and TRBJ2-5, with 14 nucleotides matching TRBD2. Germline lookup yields CDR1 SGHRS and CDR2 YFSETQ. With 4 bases clipped from V and 2 bases from J, the junction kept 4 bases outside the gene matches. The CDR3 has 16 amino acids. Written as DNA, the CDR3 is TGCGCCAGCAGCCCCCGGACTAGCGGGAGGCAAGAGACCCAGTACTTC. Translating gives CASSPRTSGRQETQYF. Filled out from reference TRBV5-1 and TRBJ2-5, the complete variable domain reads KAGVTQTPRYLIKTRGQQVTLSCSPISGHRSVSWYQQTPGQGLQFLFEYFSETQRNKGNFPGRFSGRQFSNSRSEMNVSTLELGDSALYLCASSPRTSGRQETQYFGPGTRLLVL.

The chain uses TRBV9 and TRBJ1-6; a possible D gene is TRBD1 (6 bases). Trimming pared 0 bases from V and 9 bases from J, leaving 7 bases between. Germline loops: CDR1 SGDLS, CDR2 YYNGEE. CDR3 length: 13 amino acids. CDR3 residues: CASSVGGGSPLHF. In nucleotides, the CDR3 is TGTGCCAGCAGCGTAGGAGGGGGTTCACCCCTCCACTTT. The full variable domain, with the rest looked up from reference TRBV9 and TRBJ1-6, is DSGVTQTPKHLITATGQRVTLRCSPRSGDLSVYWYQQSLDQGLQFLIQYYNGEERAKGNILERFSAQQFPDLHSELNLSSLELGDSALYFCASSVGGGSPLHFGNGTRLTVT.

The V and J genes are TRBV7-2 and TRBJ2-6; 8 positions match TRBD1. The CDR3 runs to 17 residues. Per the germline V gene, CDR1 is SGHTA and CDR2 is FQGNSA. V was pared by 5 bases and J by 0 bases, with 6 bases of the junction left unmatched. CDR3 in amino acids: CASSRDRSSSGANVLTF. The CDR3 bases are TGTGCCAGCAGCCGGGACAGGTCTAGCTCTGGGGCCAACGTCCTGACTTTC.

The chain employs TRBV27 and TRBJ2-7; D perhaps matches TRBD1 (5 bases). CDR1 is MNHEY, CDR2 SMNVEV, per germline (reference sequence). This CDR3 is 14 amino acids long. V was cut by 5 bases and J by 6 bases, with 17 bases left in between. The CDR3 region is CASSLGQVRGEQYF. DNA of the CDR3: TGTGCCAGCAGTCTCGGACAAGTTCGTGGCGAGCAGTACTTC.

This rearrangement joins TRBV4-1 to TRBJ2-1; 14 bases line up with TRBD2. The CDR3 extends over 20 amino acids. Germline V gene lookup returns CDR1 MGHRA and CDR2 YSYEKL. V lost 4 bases and J lost 0; bases outside the gene matches: 11. For the CDR3, the DNA is TGCGCCAGCAGCCCCCCCGCGGGACTAGCGGGGGAGTTCTCCTACAATGAGCAGTTCTTC. This translates into CASSPPAGLAGEFSYNEQFF.

The V call is TRBV11-2, the J call TRBJ2-7; 9 nucleotides align to TRBD2. V was pared by 1 base and J by 0 bases, with 7 bases of the junction left unmatched. Germline V lookup: CDR1 SGHAT, CDR2 FQNNGV. The CDR3 is 17 amino acids. This CDR3 is CASSLVYRSGSSYEQYF. DNA for the CDR3: TGTGCCAGCAGCTTAGTATACCGTAGCGGGAGCTCCTACGAGCAGTACTTC.

The chain combines TRBV3-1 (or the pseudogene TRBV3-2) with TRBJ2-5; 14 bases agree with TRBD2. Trimming took 4 bases from V and 3 from J; bases not matched to a gene: 4. The CDR3 spans 16 residues. CDR1 is LGHDT, CDR2 YNNKEL, per germline (reference sequence). In DNA form, the CDR3 reads TGTGCCAGCAGCCCATCGGGACTAGCGGGGGAAGAGACCCAGTACTTC. Amino acid sequence: CASSPSGLAGEETQYF.

This rearrangement joins TRBV11-3 to TRBJ2-1; 8 bases map to TRBD1. Trimming removed 7 bases from V and 12 bases from J; junction bases left unmatched: 14. The CDR3 is made up of 14 amino acids. The germline CDR1 and CDR2 sequences are SGHNT and YENEEA. The CDR3 DNA follows: TGTGCCAGCAAGGGGACAGGATCGACGGCGGGGCAGTTCTTC. This translates into CASKGTGSTAGQFF.